This TCR beta chain was recorded in a study of regulatory T cells in long-lasting Graves disease. Study background: Disease was considered persistent Graves' disease after over 5 years of antithyroid drugs (with positive TSH receptor antibodies).

CDR1 SNHLY and CDR2 FYNNEI come from the germline V gene. V lost 8 bases and J 2 bases, leaving 10 bases between the germline ends. This CDR3 region has 13 residues. Of note for this clonotype: Its antigen is still unknown.

Arm-PCR of CDR3 regions and iRepertoire HTBI primers were the basis on which TCR beta libraries were built. Each CDR3 protein is one row after TCRdb ran MiXCR on the multiplex PCR reads. The sample has a few hundred thousand distinct CDR3 sequences, about a quarter seen once. This sample's time point: persistent/refractory GD, antithyroid drugs over 5 years with positive TRAb. Making the TCR library involved RNA that had been extracted from PBMCs. Doctors identified Graves' disease using the American Thyroid Association guidelines. Broader study findings: Patients with persistent disease showed a bias toward TRBV28, TRBJ1-2 and TRBJ2-5.

Sequences were derived from peripheral blood mononuclear cells (PBMCs), sampled when the disease was refractory, from a patient treated with antithyroid drugs. This clonotype was obtained from a female donor with Graves disease. The gene calls are TRBV2 and TRBJ2-1, with D uncertain. CDR3 in amino acids: CASGVNPYNEQFF. The CDR3 bases are TGTGCCAGCGGGGTAAATCCCTACAATGAGCAGTTCTTC. Full variable domain (rest looked up from reference TRBV2 and TRBJ2-1): EPEVTQTPSHQVTQMGQEVILRCVPISNHLYFYWYRQILGQKVEFLVSFYNNEISEKSEIFDDQFSVERPDGSNFTLKIRSTKLEDSAMYFCASGVNPYNEQFFGPGTRLTVL.